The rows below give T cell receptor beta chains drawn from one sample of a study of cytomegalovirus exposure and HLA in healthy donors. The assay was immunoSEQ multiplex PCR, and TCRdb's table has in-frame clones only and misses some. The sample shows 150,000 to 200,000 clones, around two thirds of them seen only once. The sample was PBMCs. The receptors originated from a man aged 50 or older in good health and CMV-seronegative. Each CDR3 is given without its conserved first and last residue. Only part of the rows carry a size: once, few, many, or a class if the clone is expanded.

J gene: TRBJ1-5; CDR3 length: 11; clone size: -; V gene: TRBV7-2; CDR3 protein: ASSTGGDQPQH
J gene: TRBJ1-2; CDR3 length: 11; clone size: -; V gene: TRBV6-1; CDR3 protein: ASSEEGDYGYT
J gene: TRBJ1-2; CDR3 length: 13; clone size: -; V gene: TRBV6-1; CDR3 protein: ASRDRGGLAYGYT
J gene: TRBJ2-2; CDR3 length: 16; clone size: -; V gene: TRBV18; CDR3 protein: ASSPRDRGGSNTGELF
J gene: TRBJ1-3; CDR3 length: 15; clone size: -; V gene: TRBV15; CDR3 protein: ATSRDRGVDRGNTIY
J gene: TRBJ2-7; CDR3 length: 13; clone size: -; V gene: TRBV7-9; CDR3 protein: ASSPTRGLYYEQY
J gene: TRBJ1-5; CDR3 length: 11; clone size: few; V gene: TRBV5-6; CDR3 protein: ASSPGSNQPQH
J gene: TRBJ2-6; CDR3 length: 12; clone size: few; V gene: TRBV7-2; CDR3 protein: ASSLNPGTNVLT
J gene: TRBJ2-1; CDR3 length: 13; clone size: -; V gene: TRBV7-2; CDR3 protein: ASSPTGAPYNEQF
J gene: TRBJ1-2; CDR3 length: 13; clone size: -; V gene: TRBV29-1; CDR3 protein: SIAVGQGTVYGYT
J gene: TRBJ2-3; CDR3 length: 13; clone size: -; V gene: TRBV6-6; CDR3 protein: ASSLPGGGVDTQY
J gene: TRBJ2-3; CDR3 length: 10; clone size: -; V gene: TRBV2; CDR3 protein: ASSLLRDTQY
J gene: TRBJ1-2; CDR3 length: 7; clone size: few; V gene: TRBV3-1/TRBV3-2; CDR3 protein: ASSRVIP
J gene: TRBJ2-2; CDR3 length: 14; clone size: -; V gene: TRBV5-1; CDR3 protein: ASSSRGASNTGELF
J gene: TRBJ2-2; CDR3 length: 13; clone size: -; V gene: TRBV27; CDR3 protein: ASSPGTDFTGELF
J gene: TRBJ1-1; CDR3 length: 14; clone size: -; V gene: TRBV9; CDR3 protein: ASSSRSGGGDTEAF
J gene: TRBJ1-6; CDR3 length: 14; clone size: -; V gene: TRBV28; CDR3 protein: ASSDGGASYNSPLH
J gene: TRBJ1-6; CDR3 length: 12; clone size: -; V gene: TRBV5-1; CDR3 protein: ASSLTSTNSPLH
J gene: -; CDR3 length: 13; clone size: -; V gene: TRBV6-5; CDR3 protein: ASSYSSQGDYEQY
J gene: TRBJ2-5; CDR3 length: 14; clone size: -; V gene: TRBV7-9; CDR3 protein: ASSPGQGLTKETQY
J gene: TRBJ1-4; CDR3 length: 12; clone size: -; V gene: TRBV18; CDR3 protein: ASSATAGGEKLF
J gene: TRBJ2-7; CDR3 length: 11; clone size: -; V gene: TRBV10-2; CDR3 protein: ASSESSQVIKY
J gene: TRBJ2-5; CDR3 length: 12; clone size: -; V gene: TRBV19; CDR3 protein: ASSPADRAGAQY
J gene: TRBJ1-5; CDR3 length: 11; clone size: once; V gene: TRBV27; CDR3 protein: ASSLEGGQPQH
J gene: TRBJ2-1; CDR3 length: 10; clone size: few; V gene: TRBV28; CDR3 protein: ASGLRYNEQF
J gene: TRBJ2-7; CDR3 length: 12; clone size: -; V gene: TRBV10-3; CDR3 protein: AIKRSGGSYEQY
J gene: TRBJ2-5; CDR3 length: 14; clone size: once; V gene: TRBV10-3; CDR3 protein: AISGQLAGGQETQY
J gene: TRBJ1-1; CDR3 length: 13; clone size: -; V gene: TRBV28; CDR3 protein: ASSRDRGLNTEAF
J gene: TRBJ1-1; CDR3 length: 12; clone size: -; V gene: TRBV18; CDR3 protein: ASHRDRMNTEAF
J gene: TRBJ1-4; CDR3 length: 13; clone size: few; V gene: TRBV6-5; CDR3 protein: ASSPPGQGSEKLF
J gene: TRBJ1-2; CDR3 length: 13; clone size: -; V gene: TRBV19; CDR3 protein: ASSDSGTGFYGYT
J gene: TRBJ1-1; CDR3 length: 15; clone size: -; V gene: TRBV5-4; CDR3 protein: ASRKDRGTSMNTEAF
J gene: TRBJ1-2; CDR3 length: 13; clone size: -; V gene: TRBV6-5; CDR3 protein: ASSYGAGTGGGYT
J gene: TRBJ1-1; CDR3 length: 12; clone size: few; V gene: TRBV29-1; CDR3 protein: SAAEFTGGTEAF
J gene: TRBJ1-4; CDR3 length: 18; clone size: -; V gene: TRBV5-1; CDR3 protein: ASSLTRIIGLRATNEKLF
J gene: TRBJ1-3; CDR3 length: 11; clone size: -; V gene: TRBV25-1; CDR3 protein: ASSEGAANTIY
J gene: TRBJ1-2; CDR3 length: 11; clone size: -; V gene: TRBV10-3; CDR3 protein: AISPQGGDGYT
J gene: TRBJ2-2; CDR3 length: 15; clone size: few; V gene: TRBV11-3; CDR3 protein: ASSSQFGSGNTGELF
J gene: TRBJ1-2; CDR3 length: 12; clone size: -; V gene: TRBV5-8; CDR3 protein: ASSLQQATYGYT
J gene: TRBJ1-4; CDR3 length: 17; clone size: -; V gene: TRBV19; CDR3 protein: ASSIDAVQAGATNEKLF
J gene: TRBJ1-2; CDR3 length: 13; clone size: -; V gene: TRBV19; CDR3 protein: ATLPRDRKNYGYT
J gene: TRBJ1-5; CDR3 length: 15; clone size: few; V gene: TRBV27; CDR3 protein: ASSLGIGTGRNQPQH
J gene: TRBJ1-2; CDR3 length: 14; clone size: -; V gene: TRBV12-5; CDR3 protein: ASGFQTGTTNYGYT
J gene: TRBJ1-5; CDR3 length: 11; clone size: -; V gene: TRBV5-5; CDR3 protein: ASSLLQDQPQH
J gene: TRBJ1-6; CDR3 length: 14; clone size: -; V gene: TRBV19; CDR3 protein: ASSPYGGRSNSPLH
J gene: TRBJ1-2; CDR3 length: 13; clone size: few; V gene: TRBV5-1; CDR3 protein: ASSHGDFPFYGYT
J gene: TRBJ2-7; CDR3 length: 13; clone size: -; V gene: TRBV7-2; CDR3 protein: ASSLAGGSFYEQY
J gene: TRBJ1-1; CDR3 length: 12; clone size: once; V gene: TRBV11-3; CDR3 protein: ASSSSLRRTEAF